Following are 25 T cell receptor beta chains from one sample sequenced in a study of early stage breast cancer tumors. Produced via immunoSEQ multiplex PCR; TCRdb's table is partial and in-frame only. The sample shows 8,500 to 10,000 clones, 60% to 85% of them seen only once. Sequencing input: normal breast tissue next to the tumor. The receptors originated from a person in their 40s with breast cancer.

The chain employs TRBV2 and TRBJ2-7; 8 nucleotides agree with TRBD2. The CDR3 contains 14 residues. Looked up from germline, CDR1 is SNHLY and CDR2 is FYNNEI. With 4 bases clipped from V and 3 bases from J, the junction kept 5 bases outside the gene matches. The CDR3 spells CASSGAGGFYEQYF. DNA for the CDR3: TGTGCCAGCAGTGGGGCGGGAGGTTTCTACGAGCAGTACTTC.

The V gene is TRBV18, the J gene TRBJ2-7; 13 bases are a match to TRBD2. CDR3 length: 17 amino acids. Trimming removed 4 bases from V and 2 bases from J; junction bases left unmatched: 8. CDR1 is KGHSH and CDR2 is LQKENI in the germline V gene. For the CDR3, the DNA is TGTGCCAGCTCACTTCGGACTAGCGGGAGTAGGGCCTACGAGCAGTACTTC. Its protein is CASSLRTSGSRAYEQYF.

The chain links TRBV7-2 to TRBJ1-1; D not certain. This CDR3 contains 13 residues. With 0 bases removed from V and 0 bases from J, the gap between germline ends came to 2 bases. Per the germline V gene, CDR1 is SGHTA and CDR2 is FQGNSA. The CDR3 coding sequence is TGTGCCAGCAGCTTAGCTTTGAACACTGAAGCTTTCTTT. This translates into CASSLALNTEAFF.

About this clone itself: One end of the junction does not line up with germline, which may come from a read error. The genes are TRBV14 and TRBJ2-1; the match to TRBD2 covers 16 bases. In germline, CDR1 is SGHDN, CDR2 FVKESK. The CDR3 totals 18 residues. The CDR3 DNA reads TGTGCCAGCAGCCAAGTGGGGGGACTAGCGGGAGGGCGGACCCCCCAGATCTTC. Translated: CASSQVGGLAGGRTPQIF.

This CDR3 reads CASAGTDTQYF. Here the CDR3 DNA reads TGTGCCAGTGCAGGAACAGATACGCAGTATTTT. V gene TRBV19 combines with J gene TRBJ2-3; D not certain. The germline V and J ends were trimmed by 8 bases and 3 bases, with 6 bases remaining between them. Germline assignment: CDR1 LNHDA and CDR2 SQIVND (reference sequence). The CDR3 runs 11 residues.

This clone was detected only once. The CDR3 here is CAWSVLAGGPYEQYF. DNA of the CDR3: TGTGCCTGGAGTGTACTAGCGGGAGGTCCCTACGAGCAGTACTTC. V usage is TRBV30 and J usage is TRBJ2-7; 12 nucleotides align to TRBD2. CDR3 length equals 15 residues. Trimming took 0 bases from V and 2 from J; bases not matched to a gene: 2. Per germline, CDR1 GTSNPN and CDR2 SVGIG (reference sequence).

For the CDR3, the DNA is TGTGCCAGCAGCGTAGCGGGGACAGCCGCGGATACGCAGTATTTT. Its translation: CASSVAGTAADTQYF. The chain joins TRBV9 to TRBJ2-3; 7 nucleotides align to TRBD1. The V gene end was trimmed by 0 bases and the J gene end by 6 bases; junction bases not matched to a gene: 7. Germline V gene sequence: CDR1 SGDLS, CDR2 YYNGEE. This CDR3 comprises 15 residues.

The CDR3 DNA reads TGTGCCAGTAGTATAGTAGCGGGCCCAAACTATGGCTACACCTTC. Translation gives CASSIVAGPNYGYTF. This chain connects TRBV19 to TRBJ1-2; D ambiguous. V lost 1 base and J lost 2, with 11 bases in between. The CDR3 runs to 15 residues. Germline values: CDR1 LNHDA, CDR2 SQIVND (reference sequence).

In this sample, this clone turned up a few times. The rearrangement uses TRBV30 and TRBJ1-5; D unresolved. This CDR3 contains 15 residues. Germline assignment: CDR1 GTSNPN and CDR2 SVGIG (reference sequence). Trimming took off 3 bases at V and 1 base at J, with 13 bases between the two ends. CDR3 region: CAWSPRARSNQPQHF. The CDR3 nucleotides are TGTGCCTGGAGCCCAAGGGCCCGCAGCAATCAGCCCCAGCATTTT. Combining the CDR3 with reference TRBV30 and TRBJ1-5 gives the whole variable domain SQTIHQWPATLVQPVGSPLSLECTVEGTSNPNLYWYRQAAGRGLQLLFYSVGIGQISSEVPQNLSASRPQDRQFILSSKKLLLSDSGFYLCAWSPRARSNQPQHFGDGTRLSIL.

The gene calls are TRBV5-1 and TRBJ2-1; D remains ambiguous. The CDR3 runs to 13 residues. The V end lost 3 bases, the J end lost 1 base, and 5 bases lay between the germline ends. Looked up from germline, CDR1 is SGHRS and CDR2 is YFSETQ. The CDR3 here is CASSSRSYNEQFF. DNA for the CDR3: TGCGCCAGCAGCTCCCGTTCCTACAATGAGCAGTTCTTC.

The chain recombines TRBV9 with TRBJ2-3; D gene unclear. The CDR3 spans 13 residues. Germline values: CDR1 SGDLS, CDR2 YYNGEE. Trimming cost V 0 bases and J 4 bases, with 6 bases left between them. CDR3 loop: CASSVGPADTQYF. The DNA of the CDR3 is TGTGCCAGCAGCGTAGGGCCGGCAGATACGCAGTATTTT.

The CDR3, as DNA: TGCGCCAGCAGCTTGAGAGGGTCTAGCGGGAGGTACGAGCAGTACTTC. It encodes CASSLRGSSGRYEQYF. This chain links TRBV4-1 with TRBJ2-7, with 11 bases matching TRBD2. Germline assignment: CDR1 MGHRA and CDR2 YSYEKL. This CDR3 is 16 amino acids long. V shed 5 bases, J shed 4 bases, and the junction held 10 bases outside the gene matches.

The rearrangement links TRBV6-1 to TRBJ2-1, with TRBD1 matching 12 bases. There are 13 residues in the CDR3. Germline V gives CDR1 MNHNS, CDR2 SASEGT. V lost 8 bases, J lost 7 bases, and 3 bases stayed unmatched. The CDR3 here is CASGGQGANEQFF. CDR3 bases: TGTGCCAGCGGGGGACAGGGGGCGAATGAGCAGTTCTTC.

The chain joins TRBV6-5 to TRBJ2-1; the D is unclear. V lost 5 bases, J lost 5 bases, and 13 bases lay in between. This CDR3 contains 14 residues. CDR1 and CDR2 from the germline V gene are MNHEY and SVGAGI. DNA of the CDR3: TGTGCCAGCAGTCTAGTCACACCTAACAATGAGCAGTTCTTC. Translated: CASSLVTPNNEQFF.

Only a few counts were recorded for this clone. This chain connects TRBV5-1 to TRBJ2-1; a possible D gene is TRBD2 (5 bases). The CDR3 length is 15 residues. Between the trimmed V and J ends, which lost 2 bases and 2 bases, there was a span of 11 bases. Germline V gene sequence: CDR1 SGHRS, CDR2 YFSETQ. CDR3 sequence: CASSLVAPAYNEQFF. The CDR3 DNA follows: TGCGCCAGCAGCTTAGTAGCGCCCGCCTACAATGAGCAGTTCTTC.

V usage is TRBV5-1 and J usage is TRBJ2-1; 9 bases match TRBD2. With 4 bases clipped from V and 8 bases from J, the junction kept 13 bases outside the gene matches. The CDR3 spans 16 residues. Germline CDR1 SGHRS, CDR2 YFSETQ. CDR3 nucleotides: TGCGCCAGCAGCCCACCTACTAGCGGGCTCGGGGATGAGCAGTTCTTC. Its translation: CASSPPTSGLGDEQFF.

J is TRBJ1-1 and V is TRBV7-9; no definite D call. The CDR3 runs to 14 residues. Germline CDR1 reads SEHNR; CDR2 reads FQNEAQ (reference sequence). V was pared by 2 bases and J by 1 base, with 8 bases between. The CDR3 loop reads CASSLLLGNTEAFF. CDR3 in DNA: TGTGCCAGCAGCTTATTATTAGGGAACACTGAAGCTTTCTTT.

This CDR3 reads CASSPLRGGGTDTQYF. The CDR3 nucleotides read TGTGCCAGCAGCCCACTCAGGGGTGGGGGCACAGATACGCAGTATTTT. V and J are TRBV5-8 and TRBJ2-3; D perhaps matches TRBD1 (6 bases). This CDR3 has 16 amino acids. Germline CDR1 SGHTS, CDR2 YDEGEE. The V gene lost 4 bases and the J gene lost 1 base, with 16 bases spanning the gap.

This clone was seen more than once but under ten times. The CDR3 coding sequence is TGTGCCAGCAGTGAAGGGGAGAATGGGGAGCAGTACTTC. Protein sequence: CASSEGENGEQYF. The genes are TRBV6-1 and TRBJ2-7; tentative D call: TRBD2 (5 bases). Germline V gives CDR1 MNHNS, CDR2 SASEGT. V lost 1 base and J 7 bases, leaving 11 bases between the germline ends. This CDR3 has 13 amino acids.

This clone was counted only a few times. V gene TRBV19 combines with J gene TRBJ1-5; 7 bases map to TRBD1. Germline V gene sequence: CDR1 LNHDA, CDR2 SQIVND (reference sequence). V was clipped by 0 bases and J by 7 bases; unmatched bases: 6. The CDR3 sequence is 15 residues long. CDR3 sequence: CASSIEGRGEQPQHF. CDR3 in DNA: TGTGCCAGTAGTATAGAGGGCAGGGGGGAACAGCCCCAGCATTTT.

The rearrangement joins TRBV5-1 to TRBJ2-1, with 7 bases fitting TRBD2. In germline, CDR1 is SGHRS, CDR2 YFSETQ. After removal of 2 bases from V and 7 bases from J, the junction contained 12 bases not matched to a gene. The CDR3 spans 16 residues. The CDR3 region is CASSFGPRESGNEQFF. CDR3 nucleotide sequence: TGCGCCAGCAGCTTCGGACCGCGGGAGTCGGGGAATGAGCAGTTCTTC.

The chain recombines TRBV25-1 with TRBJ2-7; no reliable D call. The CDR3 runs 15 residues. V was shortened by 2 bases and J by 1 base, with 12 bases between the two germline ends. CDR1 is MGHDK and CDR2 is SYGVNS in the germline V gene. The CDR3 reads CASSEGLQQSYEQYF. CDR3 DNA: TGTGCCAGCAGTGAAGGTTTACAGCAGTCCTACGAGCAGTACTTC.

The rearrangement joins TRBV7-9 to TRBJ2-1; a possible D gene is TRBD1 (6 bases). V lost 5 bases and J lost 1, with 12 bases in between. This CDR3 comprises 15 residues. Germline V gives CDR1 SEHNR, CDR2 FQNEAQ (reference sequence). The CDR3 DNA reads as TGTGCCAGCAGCCTACTACAGGGTTCCTACAATGAGCAGTTCTTC. Its protein product is CASSLLQGSYNEQFF.

The chain uses TRBV5-1 and TRBJ2-2, with D perhaps TRBD2 (5 bases). Trimming took 9 bases from V and 1 from J, leaving 13 bases between them. The CDR3 runs 14 residues. Germline assignment: CDR1 SGHRS and CDR2 YFSETQ. The CDR3 loop is CATRGPGNTGELFF. The CDR3 DNA follows: TGCGCCACGAGAGGGCCGGGGAACACCGGGGAGCTGTTTTTT.

The chain combines TRBV10-3 with TRBJ2-2; the D is unclear. The germline CDR1 and CDR2 sequences are ENHRY and SYGVKD. The CDR3 sequence is 13 residues long. Trimming stripped 4 bases from V and 5 bases from J, with 8 bases between. CDR3 nucleotides: TGTGCCATCAGTGTTTTAGAGACCGGGGAGCTGTTTTTT. It encodes CAISVLETGELFF.